These 21 T cell receptor beta chains were sequenced from one sample in a study of blood T cells in healthy people across ages. A second PCR of about 7 to 12 cycles used a sample-barcoded 5' primer and a J-beta primer mix. From the 5' RACE reads, TCRdb called clonotypes with MiXCR, one entry per CDR3 protein. The data contain around 1.5 million distinct CDR3 sequences, roughly 30% of them seen just once; the ten biggest clones take up about 11%. Material for sequencing was blood. Receptors were obtained from a woman younger than 45 in good health.

The rearrangement links TRBV20-1 to TRBJ1-2, with a weak D call TRBD1 (6 bases). The CDR3 sequence is 13 residues long. Germline CDR1 and CDR2: DFQATT and SNEGSKA (reference sequence). V was trimmed by 1 base and J by 9 bases, leaving 15 bases between them. The DNA of the CDR3 is TGCAGTGCTAGAGGCCAGGGGTCCAGTAGCTACACCTTC. Protein: CSARGQGSSSYTF.

This sequence joins TRBV12-3 or TRBV12-4 and TRBJ2-4, with D perhaps given as TRBD1 or TRBD2 (6 bases each). The DNA end favors TRBJ2-7, so the J call may be wrong. The CDR3 is made up of 15 amino acids. CDR3 coding DNA: TGTGCCAGCGGGGGAGGACAGCCGGGGACCTACGAGCAGTACTTC. Translation gives CASGGGQPGTYEQYF.

The DNA for the CDR3 is TGTGCCAGCAGCGACGGCAAGCGGACCCAGTACTTC. Protein sequence: CASSDGKRTQYF. The chain links TRBV7-7 to TRBJ2-7, with D hard to call. The J call could be wrong; TRBJ2-5 is a better fit for the DNA end. The CDR3 totals 12 residues. Germline-derived CDR1 and CDR2 are SSHAT and FNYEAQ (reference sequence).

The V and J genes are TRBV20-1 and TRBJ2-1, with TRBD2 identical over 7 bases. Trimming cost V 5 bases and J 10 bases; bases outside gene matches: 14. Germline lookup yields CDR1 DFQATT and CDR2 SNEGSKA (reference sequence). CDR3 size: 14 residues. CDR3 DNA: TGCAGTGCTGGAAAGGCGGGGGTGAACTACGAGCAGTTCTTC. It translates to CSAGKAGVNYEQFF.

In its sample, this clonotype was seen a few times. The CDR3 DNA sequence: TGCAGTCCCCAGGGAACCCCCGAAGCTTTCTTT. Protein sequence: CSPQGTPEAFF. V and J are TRBV20-1 and TRBJ1-1; the D gene is possibly TRBD1 (5 bases). The length of the CDR3 is 11 residues. Germline CDR1 reads DFQATT; CDR2 reads SNEGSKA (reference sequence). V lost 8 bases and J lost 8, with 15 bases in between.

The chain couples TRBV2 to TRBJ1-5; D remains unclear. The CDR3 is 13 amino acids. With 8 bases removed from V and 4 bases from J, the gap between germline ends came to 12 bases. Germline V CDR1 and CDR2: SNHLY, FYNNEI. The CDR3 here is CASGRESNQPQHF. CDR3 coding DNA: TGTGCCAGCGGAAGAGAGTCGAATCAGCCCCAGCATTTT.

The genes are TRBV7-2 and TRBJ2-1; the match to TRBD1 covers 8 bases. Germline values: CDR1 SGHTA, CDR2 FQGNSA. The V and J ends lost 5 bases and 6 bases, in that order; junction bases with no gene match: 6. The CDR3 is 14 amino acids. The CDR3 bases are TGTGCCAGCAGCCAAAACAGGGGGACCAATGAGCAGTTCTTC. Protein product: CASSQNRGTNEQFF.

V usage is TRBV28 and J usage is TRBJ2-7; D is uncertain. The CDR3 covers 15 residues. The V and J ends lost 5 bases and 2 bases respectively, with 16 bases between them. The V gene's germline CDR1 is MDHEN and CDR2 SYDVKM. The CDR3: CASSPGQILTYEQYF. CDR3 in DNA: TGTGCCAGCAGTCCCGGGCAAATTTTGACCTACGAGCAGTACTTC.

Comments on this clonotype: Without the conserved terminal phenylalanine or tryptophan, this CDR3 likely stems from a read error. This rearrangement joins TRBV28 to TRBJ2-1, with 8 positions matching TRBD1. The CDR3 runs to 13 residues. CDR1 and CDR2 from the germline V gene are MDHEN and SYDVKM. The CDR3 spells CASKDRGYNGQFV. Written as DNA, the CDR3 is TGTGCCAGCAAAGACAGGGGCTACAATGGGCAGTTCGTC.

V and J are TRBV4-1 and TRBJ2-1, with TRBD1 as a possible D gene (5 bases). The V end lost 2 bases, the J end lost 8 bases, and 13 bases lay between the germline ends. Germline loops: CDR1 MGHRA, CDR2 YSYEKL. The CDR3 runs 14 residues. The CDR3 protein is CASSQLVGAYEQFF. Here the CDR3 DNA reads TGCGCCAGCAGCCAACTGGTTGGGGCATATGAGCAGTTCTTC.

The chain carries TRBV11-2 and TRBJ1-2; D gene ambiguous. The germline V and J ends were trimmed by 3 bases and 5 bases, with 10 bases remaining between them. CDR1 SGHAT and CDR2 FQNNGV come from the germline V gene. The CDR3 extends over 13 amino acids. The CDR3 sequence is CASSFRTAYGYTF. The CDR3 nucleotides are TGTGCCAGCAGCTTCCGGACGGCTTATGGCTACACCTTC.

J is TRBJ1-4 and V is TRBV7-2; TRBD1 matches 8 bases. The CDR3 covers 15 residues. V dropped 1 base and J dropped 4; count of bases not matched to a gene: 2. The germline gives CDR1 SGHTA, CDR2 FQGNSA. The CDR3: CASSLEGQDNEKLFF. The DNA of the CDR3 is TGTGCCAGCAGCTTAGAGGGACAGGATAATGAAAAACTGTTTTTT.

This chain links TRBV28 with TRBJ2-5; D assignment may be TRBD1 or TRBD2 (5 bases each). The V gene lost 10 bases and the J gene lost 5 bases, with 17 bases spanning the gap. CDR3 size: 13 residues. Germline V gene sequence: CDR1 MDHEN, CDR2 SYDVKM. CDR3 sequence reads: CAIRHPGRETQYF. In nucleotides, the CDR3 is TGTGCCATCAGACACCCGGGGCGGGAGACCCAGTACTTC.

About this clonotype: The junction departs from germline at one end; a sequencing error may be responsible. The V gene is TRBV4-1, the J gene TRBJ1-1; 7 bases align to TRBD1. This CDR3 region has 14 residues. CDR1 and CDR2 (germline): MGHRA, YSYEKL. Here the CDR3 reads CASSSGTAKVEAFF. CDR3 nucleotides: TGTGCCAGCAGCTCCGGGACAGCAAAGGTGGAAGCTTTCTTT.

This clonotype was seen only a few times. V and J are TRBV4-1 and TRBJ1-4, with no clear D. Trimming removed 5 bases at V and 6 bases at J, with 13 bases between. CDR1 MGHRA and CDR2 YSYEKL come from the germline V gene. This CDR3 has 14 amino acids. The CDR3 DNA reads as TGCGCCAGCAGCGAGGTCCGGCGGGATGAAAAACTGTTTTTT. It encodes CASSEVRRDEKLFF.

The chain carries TRBV5-6 and TRBJ2-3; D possibly corresponds to TRBD2 (5 bases). Per germline, CDR1 SGHDT and CDR2 YYEEEE. The CDR3 spans 16 residues. With 3 bases removed from V and 0 bases from J, the gap between germline ends came to 14 bases. The CDR3: CASSSDGDDSTDTQYF. The CDR3 region has the DNA TGTGCCAGCAGCTCGGACGGGGATGACAGCACAGATACGCAGTATTTT. Variable domain in full (rest from reference TRBV5-6 and TRBJ2-3): DAGVTQSPTHLIKTRGQQVTLRCSPKSGHDTVSWYQQALGQGPQFIFQYYEEEERQRGNFPDRFSGHQFPNYSSELNVNALLLGDSALYLCASSSDGDDSTDTQYFGPGTRLTVL.

The sample holds a few counts of this clonotype. The chain joins TRBV4-1 to TRBJ1-1; perhaps TRBD1 as D (5 bases). The V gene lost 2 bases and the J gene lost 1 base, with 8 bases spanning the gap. This CDR3 has 14 amino acids. CDR1 MGHRA and CDR2 YSYEKL come from the germline V gene. The CDR3 loop reads CASSQPGGNTEAFF. The CDR3 bases are TGCGCCAGCAGCCAACCCGGGGGGAACACTGAAGCTTTCTTT.

This rearrangement joins TRBV4-1 to TRBJ2-1, with TRBD2 identical over 11 bases. The V and J ends lost 4 bases and 6 bases, in that order; junction bases with no gene match: 11. The CDR3 has 17 amino acids. Germline CDR1 reads MGHRA; CDR2 reads YSYEKL. The CDR3 DNA follows: TGCGCCAGCAGCCCGGGACTAGCGGCTCGGGTTGGCAATGAGCAGTTCTTC. It specifies CASSPGLAARVGNEQFF.

The rearrangement uses TRBV6-1 and TRBJ2-1, with unresolved D. V lost 3 bases and J lost 7, with 13 bases in between. The germline gives CDR1 MNHNS, CDR2 SASEGT. The CDR3 is 14 residues long. The CDR3 here is CASSEGSRRNEQFF. CDR3 in DNA: TGTGCCAGCAGTGAGGGCAGCCGGCGGAATGAGCAGTTCTTC.

Points on this clonotype: At one of its ends the junction is not consistent with the germline gene, which may arise from a read error. The chain has TRBV2 and TRBJ2-5; TRBD2 matches 8 bases. CDR1 and CDR2 (germline): SNHLY, FYNNEI. This CDR3 comprises 17 residues. This CDR3 is CASSGSRTSGRGETHYF. CDR3 sequence (DNA): TGTGCCAGCAGTGGCTCACGGACGAGCGGGAGAGGAGAGACCCATTACTTC.

This clonotype was detected a few times. The CDR3 sequence: CASSQGSLLNYGYTF. In DNA form, the CDR3 reads TGCGCCAGCAGCCAAGGCAGCTTATTGAACTATGGCTACACCTTC. The chain has TRBV4-1 and TRBJ1-2; D gene ambiguous. The CDR3 runs 15 residues. V was trimmed by 1 base and J by 2 bases, leaving 11 bases between them. The germline gives CDR1 MGHRA, CDR2 YSYEKL.